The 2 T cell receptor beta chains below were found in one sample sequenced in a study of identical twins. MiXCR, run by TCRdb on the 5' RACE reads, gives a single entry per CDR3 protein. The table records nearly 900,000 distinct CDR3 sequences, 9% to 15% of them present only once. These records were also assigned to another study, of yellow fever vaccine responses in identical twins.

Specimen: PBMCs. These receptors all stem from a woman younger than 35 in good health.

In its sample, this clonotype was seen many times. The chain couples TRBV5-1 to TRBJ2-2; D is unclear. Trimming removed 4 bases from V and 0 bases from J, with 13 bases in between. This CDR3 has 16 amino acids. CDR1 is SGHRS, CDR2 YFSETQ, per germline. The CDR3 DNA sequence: TGCGCCAGCAGCCCCCCGACTGGCACGAACACCGGGGAGCTGTTTTTT. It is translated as CASSPPTGTNTGELFF. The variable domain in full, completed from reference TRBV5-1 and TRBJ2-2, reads KAGVTQTPRYLIKTRGQQVTLSCSPISGHRSVSWYQQTPGQGLQFLFEYFSETQRNKGNFPGRFSGRQFSNSRSEMNVSTLELGDSALYLCASSPPTGTNTGELFFGEGSRLTVL.

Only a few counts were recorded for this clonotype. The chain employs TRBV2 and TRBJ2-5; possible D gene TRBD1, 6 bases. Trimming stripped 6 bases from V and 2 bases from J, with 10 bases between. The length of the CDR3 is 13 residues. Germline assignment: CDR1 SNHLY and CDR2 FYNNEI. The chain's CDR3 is CASSADRQETQYF. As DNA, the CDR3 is TGTGCCAGCAGCGCGGACAGACAAGAGACCCAGTACTTC.